The 17 T cell receptor beta chains reported below all come from one sample, sequenced in a study of blood T cell repertoires in COVID-19. The table came from immunoSEQ multiplex PCR; TCRdb's copy has only in-frame clones and leaves some out. The sample yields 100,000 to 120,000 clones, about 76% seen once. The specimen sequenced was peripheral blood. These receptors were taken from an elderly man with acute or convalescent COVID-19.

The chain uses TRBV5-1 and TRBJ2-1; 9 nucleotides align to TRBD2. The CDR3 totals 17 residues. V lost 0 bases and J lost 2; bases outside the gene matches: 6. Per germline, CDR1 SGHRS and CDR2 YFSETQ. CDR3 residues: CASSLVRLAEAYNEQFF. CDR3 nucleotides: TGCGCCAGCAGCTTGGTTAGACTAGCGGAGGCCTACAATGAGCAGTTCTTC. Supplemented by reference TRBV5-1 and TRBJ2-1, the full variable domain reads KAGVTQTPRYLIKTRGQQVTLSCSPISGHRSVSWYQQTPGQGLQFLFEYFSETQRNKGNFPGRFSGRQFSNSRSEMNVSTLELGDSALYLCASSLVRLAEAYNEQFFGPGTRLTVL.

This rearrangement joins TRBV7-2 to TRBJ2-2; 12 bases map to TRBD2. J gave up 2 bases and V 2 bases, and 6 bases lay outside the gene matches. CDR1 and CDR2 from the germline V gene are SGHTA and FQGNSA. CDR3 length equals 18 residues. This CDR3 reads CASSLNPLAGGNTGELFF. The CDR3 DNA reads as TGTGCCAGCAGCTTAAACCCACTAGCGGGAGGTAACACCGGGGAGCTGTTTTTT.

The CDR3 protein is CASSRGTSGSPDTQYF. As DNA, the CDR3 is TGTGCCAGCTCACGTGGGACTAGCGGGAGTCCAGATACGCAGTATTTT. This sequence joins TRBV18 and TRBJ2-3, with 14 bases that match TRBD2. The CDR3 loop spans 16 amino acids. V shed 4 bases and J 4 bases; nucleotides not matched to a gene: 4. The germline CDR1 and CDR2 sequences are KGHSH and LQKENI.

This clone came up a few times. The rearrangement uses TRBV18 and TRBJ2-1; 12 bases line up with TRBD2. This CDR3 comprises 16 residues. Germline-derived CDR1 and CDR2 are KGHSH and LQKENI. V lost 8 bases and J lost 4; bases outside the gene matches: 9. The CDR3 region has the DNA TGTGCCAGCCTTCTAGGACTAGCGGGAACTTACAATGAGCAGTTCTTC. Its protein is CASLLGLAGTYNEQFF.

In this sample, this clone turned up a few times. The V gene is TRBV5-4, the J gene TRBJ1-1, with TRBD1 identical over 7 bases. Germline V CDR1 and CDR2: SGHNT, YYREEE (reference sequence). This CDR3 spans 15 amino acids. V was clipped by 1 base and J by 3 bases; unmatched bases: 6. CDR3 residues: CASSLPGGRYTEAFF. As DNA, the CDR3 is TGTGCCAGCAGCTTGCCAGGGGGGCGGTACACTGAAGCTTTCTTT.

This clone was recorded a few times. The chain employs TRBV7-9 and TRBJ2-7; TRBD1 matches 7 bases. With 5 bases clipped from V and 3 bases from J, the junction kept 7 bases outside the gene matches. Germline-derived CDR1 and CDR2 are SEHNR and FQNEAQ (reference sequence). The CDR3 is 14 residues long. CDR3 residues: CASSPYRDSYEQYF. CDR3 sequence (DNA): TGTGCCAGCAGCCCTTACCGGGACAGCTACGAGCAGTACTTC. Full variable domain (remainder filled in from reference TRBV7-9 and TRBJ2-7): DTGVSQNPRHKITKRGQNVTFRCDPISEHNRLYWYRQTLGQGPEFLTYFQNEAQLEKSRLLSDRFSAERPKGSFSTLEIQRTEQGDSAMYLCASSPYRDSYEQYFGPGTRLTVT.

J is TRBJ2-1 and V is TRBV19; 8 positions agree with TRBD2. The CDR3 contains 15 residues. CDR1 and CDR2 (germline): LNHDA, SQIVND (reference sequence). Trimming took 6 bases from V and 3 from J; bases not matched to a gene: 7. The CDR3 DNA sequence: TGTGCCAGTAGCCCACTAGCGGCGAACTACAATGAGCAGTTCTTC. Amino acids: CASSPLAANYNEQFF.

The V call is TRBV7-8, the J call TRBJ2-1, with D possibly TRBD2 on 7 matching bases. V lost 7 bases and J lost 2, with 15 bases in between. CDR1 is SGHVS and CDR2 is FQNEAQ in the germline V gene. This CDR3 is built from 15 residues. The CDR3 DNA is TGTGCCAGCATCGCAGGGGAGGGCACCTACAATGAGCAGTTCTTC. As protein: CASIAGEGTYNEQFF. Drawing the rest from reference TRBV7-8 and TRBJ2-1, the complete variable domain is GAGVSQSPRYKVAKRGQDVALRCDPISGHVSLFWYQQALGQGPEFLTYFQNEAQLDKSGLPSDRFFAERPEGSVSTLKIQRTQQEDSAVYLCASIAGEGTYNEQFFGPGTRLTVL.

The gene calls are TRBV5-4 and TRBJ2-1; TRBD1 is a possible D gene (6 bases). Germline CDR1 SGHNT, CDR2 YYREEE (reference sequence). Trimming cost V 0 bases and J 4 bases, with 8 bases left between them. The CDR3 loop spans 14 amino acids. This CDR3 reads CASSLAQGYNEQFF. The DNA for the CDR3 is TGTGCCAGCAGCTTGGCGCAGGGGTACAATGAGCAGTTCTTC.

The J gene is TRBJ2-1, the V gene TRBV5-5, with 10 positions matching TRBD2. The V gene's germline CDR1 is SGHKS and CDR2 YYEKEE (reference sequence). CDR3 length: 15 residues. The junction had 1 base not matched to a gene; V was cut back by 3 bases and J by 1 base. DNA of the CDR3: TGTGCCAGCAGCTCTAGCGGGAGTTCCTACAATGAGCAGTTCTTC. This translates into CASSSSGSSYNEQFF.

The V call is TRBV7-2, the J call TRBJ1-1, with D unclear. Trimming took off 3 bases at V and 4 bases at J, with 6 bases between the two ends. From germline, CDR1 is SGHTA and CDR2 FQGNSA. The CDR3 is 12 amino acids. The chain's CDR3 is CASSLLLTEAFF. Here the CDR3 DNA reads TGTGCCAGCAGCTTGTTACTCACTGAAGCTTTCTTT.

Of note for this clone: The same CDR3 is also encoded by other DNA sequences in this sample. The chain recombines TRBV9 with TRBJ2-4, with D possibly TRBD1 on 6 matching bases. V shed 4 bases and J shed 0 bases, with 8 bases lying between them. The germline V gene has CDR1 SGDLS and CDR2 YYNGEE. This CDR3 contains 14 residues. The CDR3: CASSQGLAKNIQYF. The CDR3 bases are TGTGCCAGCAGCCAGGGGTTAGCCAAAAACATTCAGTACTTC.

V and J are TRBV5-4 and TRBJ2-5, with D perhaps TRBD1 (5 bases). Germline V CDR1 and CDR2: SGHNT, YYREEE (reference sequence). V was clipped by 4 bases and J by 0 bases, with 10 bases between them. CDR3 length: 14 residues. CDR3 protein: CASSPGRDQETQYF. The CDR3 region has the DNA TGTGCCAGCAGCCCCGGCAGGGACCAAGAGACCCAGTACTTC. The complete variable domain, with remaining parts taken from reference TRBV5-4 and TRBJ2-5, reads ETGVTQSPTHLIKTRGQQVTLRCSSQSGHNTVSWYQQALGQGPQFIFQYYREEENGRGNFPPRFSGLQFPNYSSELNVNALELDDSALYLCASSPGRDQETQYFGPGTRLLVL.

This clone has a single count. The chain joins TRBV3-1 (or the pseudogene TRBV3-2) to TRBJ1-6; D might be TRBD1 (6 bases). The CDR3 runs to 15 residues. Germline CDR1 LGHDT, CDR2 YNNKEL (reference sequence). V lost 4 bases to trimming and J lost 6 bases, with 13 bases between them. This chain's CDR3 is CASSRGQLLNSPLHF. The CDR3 DNA sequence: TGTGCCAGCAGCCGCGGACAGCTACTTAATTCACCCCTCCACTTT.

The genes are TRBV5-1 and TRBJ2-3, with 7 positions matching TRBD2. This CDR3 comprises 16 residues. From germline, CDR1 is SGHRS and CDR2 YFSETQ. Trimming cost V 4 bases and J 3 bases; bases outside gene matches: 11. This CDR3 reads CASSAGVAGVTDTQYF. The CDR3 DNA follows: TGCGCCAGCAGCGCAGGAGTGGCGGGAGTTACAGATACGCAGTATTTT.

This chain links TRBV5-1 with TRBJ1-4; 7 bases fit TRBD1. Per germline, CDR1 SGHRS and CDR2 YFSETQ. This CDR3 contains 14 residues. Trimming took 4 bases from V and 4 from J; bases not matched to a gene: 4. The CDR3 reads CASSRTGLNEKLFF. The CDR3 DNA reads as TGCGCCAGCAGCCGGACAGGTCTTAATGAAAAACTGTTTTTT.

CDR3 sequence reads: CASSQESRGSNSPLHF. The CDR3 coding sequence is TGCGCCAGCAGCCAAGAAAGCAGGGGATCCAATTCACCCCTCCACTTT. V is TRBV4-1 and J is TRBJ1-6; weak D call: TRBD1 (6 bases). The CDR3 runs 16 residues. Trimming stripped 0 bases from V and 7 bases from J, with 13 bases between. The germline V gene encodes CDR1 MGHRA and CDR2 YSYEKL.